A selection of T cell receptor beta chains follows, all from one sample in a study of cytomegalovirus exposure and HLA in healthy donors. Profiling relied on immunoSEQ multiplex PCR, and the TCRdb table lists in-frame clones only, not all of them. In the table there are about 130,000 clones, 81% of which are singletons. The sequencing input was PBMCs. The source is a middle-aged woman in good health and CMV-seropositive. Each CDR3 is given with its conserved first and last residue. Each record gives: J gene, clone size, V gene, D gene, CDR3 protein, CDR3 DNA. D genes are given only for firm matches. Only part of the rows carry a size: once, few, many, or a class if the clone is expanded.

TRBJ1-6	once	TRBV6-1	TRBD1	CASTPGGAFNSPLHF	TGTGCCAGCACCCCAGGGGGTGCGTTTAATTCACCCCTCCACTTT
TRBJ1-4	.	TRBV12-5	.	CASGLFQGTTNEKLFF	TGTGCTAGTGGTTTGTTTCAGGGTACGACTAATGAAAAACTGTTTTTT
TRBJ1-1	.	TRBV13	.	CASSPLTTPLGAFF	TGTGCCAGCAGCCCACTCACTACCCCGCTCGGAGCTTTCTTT
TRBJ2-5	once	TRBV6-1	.	CASIGRIAGGETQYF	TGTGCCAGCATAGGGAGAATAGCAGGTGGAGAGACCCAGTACTTC
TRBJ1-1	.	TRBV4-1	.	CASSQDGEGSDTEAFF	TGCGCCAGCAGCCAAGATGGGGAGGGATCCGACACTGAAGCTTTCTTT
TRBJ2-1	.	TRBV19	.	CASTPPGVGEQFF	TGTGCCAGTACCCCTCCCGGGGTCGGGGAGCAGTTCTTC
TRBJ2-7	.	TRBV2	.	CASRRSGEYEQYF	TGTGCCAGCAGGAGGAGCGGAGAATACGAGCAGTACTTC
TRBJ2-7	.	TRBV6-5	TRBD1	CASSTGGYEQYF	TGTGCCAGCAGTACAGGGGGCTACGAGCAGTACTTC
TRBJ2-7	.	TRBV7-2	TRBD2	CASTAGDLSYEQYF	TGTGCCAGCACAGCGGGGGATCTTTCCTACGAGCAGTACTTC
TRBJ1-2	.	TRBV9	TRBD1	CASSPGQGAGYGYTF	TGTGCCAGCAGCCCGGGACAGGGGGCAGGGTATGGCTACACCTTC
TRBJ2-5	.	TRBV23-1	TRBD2	CASSPSGKRGETQYF	TGCGCCAGCAGCCCTAGCGGGAAGCGAGGAGAGACCCAGTACTTC
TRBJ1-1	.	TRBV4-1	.	CASRLLGGQSSEAFF	TGCGCCAGCAGACTTCTTGGGGGACAATCCAGTGAAGCTTTCTTT
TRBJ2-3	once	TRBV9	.	CASSFRQTDTQYF	TGTGCCAGCAGCTTCCGACAGACAGATACGCAGTATTTT
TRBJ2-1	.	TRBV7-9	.	CSSSLVGESRFF	TGTTCCAGCAGCTTAGTTGGAGAATCGCGGTTCTTC
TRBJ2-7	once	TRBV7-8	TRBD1	CASSPRDRFTYEQYF	TGTGCCAGCAGCCCTCGGGACAGGTTTACCTACGAGCAGTACTTC
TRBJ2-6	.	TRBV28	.	CATSNQNLLSGANVLTF	TGTGCCACCTCGAACCAGAATCTCCTCTCTGGGGCCAACGTCCTGACTTTC
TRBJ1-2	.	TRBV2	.	CASSGGLLYGYTF	TGTGCCAGCAGTGGTGGCCTTTTGTATGGCTACACCTTC
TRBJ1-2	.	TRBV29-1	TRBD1	CSAADRGQSGYTF	TGCAGCGCAGCCGACAGGGGGCAGAGTGGCTACACCTTC
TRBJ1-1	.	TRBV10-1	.	CASSDRNTEAFF	TGCGCCAGCAGTGACAGGAACACTGAAGCTTTCTTT
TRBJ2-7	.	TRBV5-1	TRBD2	CASSLGTSGGDEQYF	TGCGCCAGCAGCTTGGGGACTAGCGGGGGGGACGAGCAGTACTTC
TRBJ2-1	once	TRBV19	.	CASSRGTSYNEQFF	TGTGCCAGTAGTAGGGGGACATCCTACAATGAGCAGTTCTTC
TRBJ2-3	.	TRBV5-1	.	CASSLGQTDTQYF	TGCGCCAGCAGCTTGGGACAGACAGATACGCAGTATTTT
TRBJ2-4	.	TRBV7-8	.	CASSLGRSGAIAKNIQYF	TGTGCCAGCAGCTTAGGCCGTAGCGGAGCTATAGCCAAAAACATTCAGTACTTC
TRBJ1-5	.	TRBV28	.	CASSLLSGVRNQPQHF	TGTGCCAGCAGTTTATTGTCAGGGGTTCGCAATCAGCCCCAGCATTTT
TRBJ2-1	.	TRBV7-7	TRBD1	CASSPDRSSYNEQFF	TGTGCTAGCAGCCCGGACAGGAGCTCCTACAATGAGCAGTTCTTC
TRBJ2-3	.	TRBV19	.	CASSISRASDNLDTQYF	TGTGCCAGTAGTATATCTAGGGCTAGCGACAATCTAGATACGCAGTATTTT
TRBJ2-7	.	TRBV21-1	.	CASSLYEQYF	TGTGCCAGCAGCCTCTACGAGCAGTACTTC
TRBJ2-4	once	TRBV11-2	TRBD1	CASSLEGTGWAKNIQYF	TGTGCCAGCAGCTTAGAAGGGACAGGGTGGGCCAAAAACATTCAGTACTTC
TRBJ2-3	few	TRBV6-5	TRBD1	CASSYVTGVRTDTQYF	TGTGCCAGCAGTTACGTAACAGGGGTCAGGACAGATACGCAGTATTTT
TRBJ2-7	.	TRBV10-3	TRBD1	CAISESGTVYEQYF	TGTGCCATCAGTGAGTCTGGGACAGTCTACGAGCAGTACTTC
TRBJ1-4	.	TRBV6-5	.	CASSYSAGASNEKLFF	TGTGCCAGCAGTTACTCCGCGGGGGCTTCTAATGAAAAACTGTTTTTT
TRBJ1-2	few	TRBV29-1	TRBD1	CSVDTTGVGYTF	TGCAGCGTAGACACTACAGGGGTGGGCTACACCTTC
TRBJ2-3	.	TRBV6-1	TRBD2	CASSDPTSGRWADTQYF	TGTGCCAGCAGTGATCCGACTAGCGGGAGGTGGGCAGATACGCAGTATTTT
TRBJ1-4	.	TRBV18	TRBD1	CASSPTRGTGYEKLFF	TGTGCCAGCTCACCTACACGCGGGACAGGTTATGAAAAACTGTTTTTT
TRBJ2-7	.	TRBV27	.	CASSLGMGQWNEQYF	TGTGCCAGCAGTTTAGGGATGGGACAATGGAACGAGCAGTACTTC
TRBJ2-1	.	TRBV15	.	CATSRARGNEQFF	TGTGCCACCAGCAGAGCCAGGGGCAATGAGCAGTTCTTC
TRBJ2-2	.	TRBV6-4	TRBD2	CASSDLAGGLLGELFF	TGTGCCAGCAGTGACTTGGCGGGAGGTCTCCTGGGGGAGCTGTTTTTT
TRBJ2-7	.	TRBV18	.	CASSPRDLSYEQYF	TGTGCCAGCTCACCGCGTGACTTGTCCTACGAGCAGTACTTC
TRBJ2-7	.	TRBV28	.	CASSQPGTLYEQYF	TGTGCCAGCAGTCAACCTGGGACTCTCTACGAGCAGTACTTC
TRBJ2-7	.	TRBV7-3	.	CASSLYLAPYEQYF	TGTGCCAGCAGCTTATATCTAGCCCCCTACGAGCAGTACTTC
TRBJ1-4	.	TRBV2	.	CASSVAKYLNEKLFF	TGTGCCAGCAGTGTGGCAAAATACCTTAATGAAAAACTGTTTTTT
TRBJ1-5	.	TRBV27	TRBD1	CASSLGVLGQGRVQPQHF	TGTGCCAGCAGTTTAGGGGTCCTCGGACAGGGACGAGTTCAGCCCCAGCATTTT
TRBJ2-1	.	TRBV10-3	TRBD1	CAIRQGQGVDEQFF	TGTGCCATCAGACAAGGACAGGGAGTCGATGAGCAGTTCTTC
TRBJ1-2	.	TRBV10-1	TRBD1	CASSGDREGYTF	TGCGCCAGCAGTGGGGACAGGGAAGGCTACACCTTC
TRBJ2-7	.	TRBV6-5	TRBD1	CASRDRTAHYEQYF	TGTGCCAGCAGGGACAGGACGGCTCACTACGAGCAGTACTTC
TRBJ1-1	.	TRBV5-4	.	CASSLGQYNTEAFF	TGTGCCAGCAGCTTGGGCCAGTATAACACTGAAGCTTTCTTT
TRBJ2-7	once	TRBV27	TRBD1	CASSYGTGGRYEQYF	TGTGCCAGCAGTTACGGGACAGGGGGCCGCTACGAGCAGTACTTC
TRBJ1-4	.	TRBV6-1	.	CASRRATNEKLFF	TGTGCCAGCAGACGAGCAACTAATGAAAAACTGTTTTTT
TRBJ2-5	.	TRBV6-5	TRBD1	CASSSTGQGARETQYF	TGTGCCAGCAGTTCAACGGGACAGGGGGCGCGGGAGACCCAGTACTTC
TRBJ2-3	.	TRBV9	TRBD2	CASSGRLAGGRTISTDTQYF	TGTGCCAGCAGCGGCAGACTAGCGGGGGGGCGTACTATTAGCACAGATACGCAGTATTTT
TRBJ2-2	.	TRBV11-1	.	CASSRQYGELFF	TGTGCCAGCAGCCGTCAGTACGGGGAGCTGTTTTTT
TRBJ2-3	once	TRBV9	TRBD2	CASSPRLAGDTQYF	TGTGCCAGCAGCCCCAGACTAGCGGGGGATACGCAGTATTTT
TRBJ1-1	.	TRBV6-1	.	CASNFMGRENTEAFF	TGTGCCAGCAACTTCATGGGCAGGGAGAACACTGAAGCTTTCTTT
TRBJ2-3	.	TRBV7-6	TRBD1	CASSFDRDDTQYF	TGTGCCAGCAGCTTTGACAGGGATGATACGCAGTATTTT